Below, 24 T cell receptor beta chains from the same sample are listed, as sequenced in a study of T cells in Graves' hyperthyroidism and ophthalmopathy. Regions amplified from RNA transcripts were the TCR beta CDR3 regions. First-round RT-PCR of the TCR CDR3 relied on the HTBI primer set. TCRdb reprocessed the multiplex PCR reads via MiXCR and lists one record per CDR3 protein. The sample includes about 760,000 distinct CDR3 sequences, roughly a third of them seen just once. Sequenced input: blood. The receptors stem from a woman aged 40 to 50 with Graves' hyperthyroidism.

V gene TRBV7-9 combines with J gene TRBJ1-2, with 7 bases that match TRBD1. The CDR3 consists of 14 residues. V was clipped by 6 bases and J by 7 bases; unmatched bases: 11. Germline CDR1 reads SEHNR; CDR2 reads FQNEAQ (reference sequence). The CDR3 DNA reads TGTGCCAGCAGTTTACGACAGGGTCTGGGTGGCTACACCTTC. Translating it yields CASSLRQGLGGYTF.

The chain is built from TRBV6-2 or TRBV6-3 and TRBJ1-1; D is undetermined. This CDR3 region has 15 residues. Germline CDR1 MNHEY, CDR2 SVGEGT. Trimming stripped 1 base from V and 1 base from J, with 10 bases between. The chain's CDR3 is CASSYYGVANTEAFF. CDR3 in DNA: TGTGCCAGCAGTTACTATGGAGTTGCGAACACTGAAGCTTTCTTT.

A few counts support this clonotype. The DNA of the CDR3 is TGTGCCAGCAGCAGGGAGGGGACGGGAAACACCATATATTTT. Translation gives CASSREGTGNTIYF. V is TRBV10-3 and J is TRBJ1-3; a weak D match, TRBD1 (5 bases). Trimming cost V 10 bases and J 4 bases, with 17 bases left between them. CDR3 length: 14 amino acids. Per germline, CDR1 ENHRY and CDR2 SYGVKD.

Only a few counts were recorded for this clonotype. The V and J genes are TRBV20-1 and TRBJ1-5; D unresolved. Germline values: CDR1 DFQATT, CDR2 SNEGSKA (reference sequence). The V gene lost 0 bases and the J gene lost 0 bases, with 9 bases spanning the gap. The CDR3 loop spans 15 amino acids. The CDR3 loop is CSARDPGYSNQPQHF. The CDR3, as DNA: TGCAGTGCTAGAGATCCGGGGTATAGCAATCAGCCCCAGCATTTT.

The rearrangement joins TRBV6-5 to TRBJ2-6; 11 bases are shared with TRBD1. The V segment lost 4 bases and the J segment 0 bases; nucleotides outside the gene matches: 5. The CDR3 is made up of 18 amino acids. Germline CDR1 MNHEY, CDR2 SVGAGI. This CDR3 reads CASSLIGTGGSGANVLTF. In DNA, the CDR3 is TGTGCCAGCAGTTTAATTGGGACAGGGGGCTCTGGGGCCAACGTCCTGACTTTC.

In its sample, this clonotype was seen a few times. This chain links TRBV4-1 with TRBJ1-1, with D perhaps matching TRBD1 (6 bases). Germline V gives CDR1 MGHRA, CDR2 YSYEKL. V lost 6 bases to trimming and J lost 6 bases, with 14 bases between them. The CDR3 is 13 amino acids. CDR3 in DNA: TGCGCCAGCAGACCCACAGGGTACCCTGAAGCTTTCTTT. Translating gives CASRPTGYPEAFF.

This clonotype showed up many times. DNA of the CDR3: TGTGCCAGTAGTATCGCTGGTCCGAACTATGGCTACACCTTC. It codes for CASSIAGPNYGYTF. This rearrangement joins TRBV19 to TRBJ1-2; D is uncertain. V was clipped by 3 bases and J by 2 bases, with 10 bases between them. The CDR3 is 14 residues long. Germline V gene sequence: CDR1 LNHDA, CDR2 SQIVND (reference sequence).

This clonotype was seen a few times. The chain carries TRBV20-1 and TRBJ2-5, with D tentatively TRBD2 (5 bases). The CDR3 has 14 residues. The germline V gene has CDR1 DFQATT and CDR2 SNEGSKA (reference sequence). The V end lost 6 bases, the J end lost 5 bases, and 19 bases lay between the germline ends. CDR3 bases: TGCAGTGCCCGCCTTTCGGAGGCGAGGGAGACCCAGTACTTC. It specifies CSARLSEARETQYF.

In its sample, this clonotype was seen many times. CDR3 amino acids: CASIRTGQTEAFF. The CDR3 DNA reads as TGTGCCAGCATACGGACTGGACAAACTGAAGCTTTCTTT. The chain joins TRBV6-5 to TRBJ1-1; weak D call: TRBD1 (5 bases). The CDR3 length is 13 residues. Between the trimmed V and J ends, which lost 7 bases and 5 bases, there was a span of 14 bases. Germline CDR1 reads MNHEY; CDR2 reads SVGAGI.

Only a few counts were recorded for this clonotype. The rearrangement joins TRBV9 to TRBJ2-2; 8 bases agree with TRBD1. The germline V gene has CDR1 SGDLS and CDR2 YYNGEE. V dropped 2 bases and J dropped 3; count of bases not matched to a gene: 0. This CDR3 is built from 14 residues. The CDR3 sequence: CASSVDRDTGELFF. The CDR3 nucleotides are TGTGCCAGCAGCGTGGACAGGGACACCGGGGAGCTGTTTTTT.

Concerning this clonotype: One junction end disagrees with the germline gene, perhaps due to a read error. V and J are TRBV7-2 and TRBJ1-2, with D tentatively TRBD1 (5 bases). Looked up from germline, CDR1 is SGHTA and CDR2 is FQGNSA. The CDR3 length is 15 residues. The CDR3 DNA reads TGCGCCAGCAGCCGCCTCCGGGGGATTAACTATGGCTACACCTTC. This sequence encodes CASSRLRGINYGYTF.

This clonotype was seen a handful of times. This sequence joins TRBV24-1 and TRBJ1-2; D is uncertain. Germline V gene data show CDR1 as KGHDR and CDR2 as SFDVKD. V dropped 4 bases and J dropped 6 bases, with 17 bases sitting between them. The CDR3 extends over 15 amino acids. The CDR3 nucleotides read TGTGCCACCAGTGACCCCCTAAGGAAATATGATGGCTACACCTTC. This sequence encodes CATSDPLRKYDGYTF.

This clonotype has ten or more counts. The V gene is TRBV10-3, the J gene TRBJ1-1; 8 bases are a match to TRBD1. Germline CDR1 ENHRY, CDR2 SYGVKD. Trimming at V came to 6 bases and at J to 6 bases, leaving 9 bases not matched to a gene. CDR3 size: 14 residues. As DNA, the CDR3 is TGTGCCATCAGGGAGACAGGGGCCCAGCCTGAAGCTTTCTTT. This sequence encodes CAIRETGAQPEAFF.

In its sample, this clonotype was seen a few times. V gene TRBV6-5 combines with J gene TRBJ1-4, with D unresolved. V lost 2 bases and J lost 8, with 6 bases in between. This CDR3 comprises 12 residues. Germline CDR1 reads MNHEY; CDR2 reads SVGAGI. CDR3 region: CASSYAGEKLFF. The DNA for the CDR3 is TGTGCCAGCAGTTACGCGGGCGAAAAACTGTTTTTT.

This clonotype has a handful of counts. The CDR3: CASSTTGTGYQETQYF. The CDR3 DNA sequence: TGTGCCAGCAGCACCACCGGGACAGGGTACCAAGAGACCCAGTACTTC. The rearrangement joins TRBV7-2 to TRBJ2-5; 9 bases line up with TRBD1. V shed 5 bases and J 0 bases; nucleotides not matched to a gene: 7. This CDR3 spans 16 amino acids. From germline, CDR1 is SGHTA and CDR2 FQGNSA.

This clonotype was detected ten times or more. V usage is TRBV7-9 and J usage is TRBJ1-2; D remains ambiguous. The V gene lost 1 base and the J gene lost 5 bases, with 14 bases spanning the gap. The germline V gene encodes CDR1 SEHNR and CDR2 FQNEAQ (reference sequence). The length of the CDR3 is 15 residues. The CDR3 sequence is CASSLEAGERYGYTF. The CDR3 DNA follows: TGTGCCAGCAGCTTAGAGGCAGGAGAGAGATATGGCTACACCTTC.

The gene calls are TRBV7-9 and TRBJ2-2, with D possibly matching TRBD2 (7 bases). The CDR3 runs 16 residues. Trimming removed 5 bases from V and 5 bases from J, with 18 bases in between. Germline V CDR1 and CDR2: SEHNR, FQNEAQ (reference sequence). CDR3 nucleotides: TGTGCCAGCAGCCAAGAAGGGGGGGCCGGGACCGGGGAGCTGTTTTTT. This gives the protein CASSQEGGAGTGELFF.

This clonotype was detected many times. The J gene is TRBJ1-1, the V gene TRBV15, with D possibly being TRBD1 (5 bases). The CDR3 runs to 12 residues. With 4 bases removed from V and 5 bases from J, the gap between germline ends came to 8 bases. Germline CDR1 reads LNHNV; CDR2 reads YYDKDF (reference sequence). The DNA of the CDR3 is TGTGCCACCAGCACCAGGGAGACTGAAGCTTTCTTT. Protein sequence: CATSTRETEAFF.

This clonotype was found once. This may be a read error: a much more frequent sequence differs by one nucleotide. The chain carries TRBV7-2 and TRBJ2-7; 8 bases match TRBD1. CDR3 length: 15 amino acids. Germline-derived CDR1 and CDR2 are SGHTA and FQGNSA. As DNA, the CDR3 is TGTGCCAGCAGCTTAGATCCGGGACAGGTCCGCGAGCAGCACTTC. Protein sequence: CASSLDPGQVREQHF.

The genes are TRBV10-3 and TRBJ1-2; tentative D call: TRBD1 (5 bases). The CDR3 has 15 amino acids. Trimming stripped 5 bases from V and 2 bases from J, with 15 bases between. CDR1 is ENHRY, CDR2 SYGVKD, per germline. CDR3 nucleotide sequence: TGTGCCATCAGTTCGGGACGGGGGTCCAACTATGGCTACACCTTC. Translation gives CAISSGRGSNYGYTF.

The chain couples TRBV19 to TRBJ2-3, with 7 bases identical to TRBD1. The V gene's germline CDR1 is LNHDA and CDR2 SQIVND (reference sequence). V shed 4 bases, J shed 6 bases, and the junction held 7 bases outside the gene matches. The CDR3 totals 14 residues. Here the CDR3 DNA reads TGTGCCAGTAGTAAATTGGGGACAGTGGATACGCAGTATTTT. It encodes CASSKLGTVDTQYF.

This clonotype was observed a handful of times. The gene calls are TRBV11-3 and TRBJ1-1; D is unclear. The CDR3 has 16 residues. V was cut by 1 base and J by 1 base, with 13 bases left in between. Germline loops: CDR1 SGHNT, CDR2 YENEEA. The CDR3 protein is CASSLGVYRQNTEAFF. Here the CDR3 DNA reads TGTGCCAGCAGCTTAGGAGTGTACCGACAGAACACTGAAGCTTTCTTT.

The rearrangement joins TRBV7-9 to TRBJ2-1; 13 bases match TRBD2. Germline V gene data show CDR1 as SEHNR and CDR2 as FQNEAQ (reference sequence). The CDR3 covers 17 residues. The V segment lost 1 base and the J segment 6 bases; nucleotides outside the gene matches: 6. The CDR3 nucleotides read TGTGCCAGCAGCTTAGTCGGGACTAGCGGGACGGGCAATGAGCAGTTCTTC. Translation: CASSLVGTSGTGNEQFF.

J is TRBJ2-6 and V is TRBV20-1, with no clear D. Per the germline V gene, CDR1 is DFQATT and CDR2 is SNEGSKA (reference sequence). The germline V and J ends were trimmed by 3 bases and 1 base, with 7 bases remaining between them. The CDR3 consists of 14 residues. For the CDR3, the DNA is TGCAGTGCTAGCTCGCCTTCTGGGGCCAACGTCCTGACTTTC. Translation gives CSASSPSGANVLTF.